The next 17 T cell receptor beta chains were all read from a single sample in a study of a mutant IDH1 vaccine in newly diagnosed glioma. Data came from immunoSEQ multiplex PCR; TCRdb stores just in-frame clones and leaves some out. The sample lists around 53,000 clones; around 84% were seen once. Which antigens these TCRs recognize remains unknown. The time point here: week 47, end of study. Mutant IDH1 20-mer peptide, at 300 ug, made up each vaccine dose, with topical imiquimod. The sample consisted of PBMCs, taken from a glioma patient whose treatment included an IDH1 peptide vaccine. The source of these receptors is a woman in her 30s with glioma. Some clones in this sample may be carry-over from other donors' samples.

This clone came up a few times. The chain recombines TRBV28 with TRBJ1-2, with unresolved D. From germline, CDR1 is MDHEN and CDR2 SYDVKM. Trimming removed 6 bases from V and 8 bases from J, with 10 bases in between. CDR3 size: 11 residues. The CDR3 is CASSRTAGYTF. The CDR3 bases are TGTGCCAGCAGCAGGACGGCAGGCTACACCTTC.

The chain carries TRBV7-3 and TRBJ2-6, with D perhaps matching TRBD2 (5 bases). CDR3 length: 15 amino acids. V lost 5 bases and J lost 0, with 8 bases in between. The germline CDR1 and CDR2 sequences are SGHTA and FQGTGA. The CDR3 reads CASSPGISGANVLTF. The CDR3 nucleotides read TGTGCCAGCAGCCCGGGAATCTCTGGGGCCAACGTCCTGACTTTC.

The sample holds one count of this clone. The CDR3 loop is CSVEDRTRGVDTQYF. CDR3 DNA sequence: TGCAGCGTTGAAGACCGGACTAGAGGGGTGGATACGCAGTATTTT. The chain recombines TRBV29-1 with TRBJ2-3; 7 nucleotides match TRBD2. The CDR3 is made up of 15 amino acids. The V and J ends lost 0 bases and 6 bases, in that order; junction bases with no gene match: 9. Per germline, CDR1 SQVTM and CDR2 ANQGSEA.

V and J are TRBV11-2 and TRBJ2-5, with TRBD1 identical over 8 bases. V shed 4 bases and J 1 base; nucleotides not matched to a gene: 5. Germline CDR1 reads SGHAT; CDR2 reads FQNNGV. The CDR3 consists of 15 residues. The CDR3 region has the DNA TGTGCCAGCAGCTACAGGGGGAGCCCCCAAGAGACCCAGTACTTC. Its translation: CASSYRGSPQETQYF.

The V and J genes are TRBV29-1 and TRBJ2-7; D possibly corresponds to TRBD1 (5 bases). The CDR3 spans 14 residues. Germline CDR1 and CDR2: SQVTM and ANQGSEA. The V end was cut by 4 bases, the J end by 1 base, with 14 bases between. CDR3 sequence: CSVALRKGSYEQYF. CDR3 coding DNA: TGCAGCGTTGCCCTCCGTAAGGGGTCCTACGAGCAGTACTTC.

V gene TRBV5-4 combines with J gene TRBJ1-2; D gene ambiguous. V was trimmed by 0 bases and J by 4 bases, leaving 19 bases between them. This CDR3 contains 17 residues. CDR1 and CDR2 from the germline V gene are SGHNT and YYREEE (reference sequence). CDR3 amino acids: CASSLGVSATSGYGYTF. In DNA form, the CDR3 reads TGTGCCAGCAGCTTGGGTGTGAGCGCGACCTCCGGCTATGGCTACACCTTC.

The chain has TRBV29-1 and TRBJ2-3; D perhaps matches TRBD1 (6 bases). The germline V and J ends were trimmed by 4 bases and 4 bases, with 18 bases remaining between them. The CDR3 contains 15 residues. Germline CDR1 reads SQVTM; CDR2 reads ANQGSEA. The CDR3 sequence: CSVASGRGTPDTQYF. In nucleotides, the CDR3 is TGCAGCGTTGCCTCGGGCAGGGGTACGCCAGATACGCAGTATTTT.

This chain connects TRBV7-2 to TRBJ2-3; D not certain. The V end was cut by 2 bases, the J end by 3 bases, with 12 bases between. Germline CDR1 SGHTA, CDR2 FQGNSA. The CDR3 runs 15 residues. The CDR3 sequence: CASSLMSPRTDTQYF. CDR3 nucleotide sequence: TGTGCCAGCAGCTTAATGTCTCCTAGGACAGATACGCAGTATTTT.

This chain uses TRBV9 with TRBJ2-7, with 12 bases that match TRBD1. With 4 bases clipped from V and 0 bases from J, the junction kept 2 bases outside the gene matches. Germline CDR1 reads SGDLS; CDR2 reads YYNGEE. The CDR3 extends over 15 amino acids. The CDR3 DNA reads TGTGCCAGCAGCCTGGGACAGGGGGCCTCCTACGAGCAGTACTTC. It encodes CASSLGQGASYEQYF.

This chain links TRBV5-6 with TRBJ2-7; perhaps TRBD1 as D (6 bases). This CDR3 contains 15 residues. Germline CDR1 reads SGHDT; CDR2 reads YYEEEE. Trimming removed 3 bases at V and 4 bases at J, with 17 bases between. In DNA, the CDR3 is TGTGCCAGCAGCTATACGGGACAATTTACGTACGAGCAGTACTTC. Protein sequence: CASSYTGQFTYEQYF.

V usage is TRBV7-8 and J usage is TRBJ2-1; 10 bases are a match to TRBD2. Losses at the gene ends were 5 bases for V and 0 bases for J; bases not matched to a gene: 13. The length of the CDR3 is 19 residues. Germline loops: CDR1 SGHVS, CDR2 FQNEAQ. The chain's CDR3 is CASSPRTSGGGSSYNEQFF. In nucleotides, the CDR3 is TGTGCCAGCAGCCCTAGGACTAGCGGAGGGGGAAGCTCCTACAATGAGCAGTTCTTC. Full variable domain (missing parts from reference TRBV7-8 and TRBJ2-1): GAGVSQSPRYKVAKRGQDVALRCDPISGHVSLFWYQQALGQGPEFLTYFQNEAQLDKSGLPSDRFFAERPEGSVSTLKIQRTQQEDSAVYLCASSPRTSGGGSSYNEQFFGPGTRLTVL.

The chain employs TRBV6-1 and TRBJ1-5; a possible D gene is TRBD1 (6 bases). CDR1 MNHNS and CDR2 SASEGT come from the germline V gene. The V end lost 6 bases, the J end lost 2 bases, and 14 bases lay between the germline ends. This CDR3 is built from 15 residues. The CDR3 protein is CASSLPGGGNQPQHF. The CDR3 bases are TGTGCCAGCAGCCTACCCGGGGGCGGCAATCAGCCCCAGCATTTT.

This clone was seen a handful of times. The CDR3 spells CASSLAGQRYNEQFF. The CDR3 coding sequence is TGCGCCAGCAGCTTGGCCGGGCAGAGATACAATGAGCAGTTCTTC. The chain links TRBV5-1 to TRBJ2-1; D is uncertain. The CDR3 sequence is 15 residues long. Germline CDR1 is SGHRS and CDR2 is YFSETQ. Trimming left V 0 bases short and J 4 bases short, with 11 bases between.

The chain has TRBV4-2 and TRBJ2-7, with D hard to call. Trimming removed 0 bases at V and 3 bases at J, with 6 bases between. Per germline, CDR1 LGHNA and CDR2 YNFKEQ. The CDR3 has 13 amino acids. In nucleotides, the CDR3 is TGTGCCAGCAGCCAAGACGGGCACTACGAGCAGTACTTC. This sequence encodes CASSQDGHYEQYF.

This sequence joins TRBV6-5 and TRBJ1-1, with no clear D. Trimming took off 2 bases at V and 8 bases at J, with 9 bases between the two ends. The CDR3 covers 12 residues. Germline V lookup: CDR1 MNHEY, CDR2 SVGAGI. The CDR3 region is CASSYRGSEAFF. DNA of the CDR3: TGTGCCAGCAGTTACCGGGGTTCCGAAGCTTTCTTT.

The chain recombines TRBV6-6 with TRBJ2-7; tentatively, D is TRBD2 (6 bases). The CDR3 length is 13 residues. In germline, CDR1 is MNHNY, CDR2 SVGAGI (reference sequence). V lost 10 bases and J lost 3, with 16 bases in between. For the CDR3, the DNA is TGTGCCACCTTAATAGCGGCCCACTACGAGCAGTACTTC. This gives the protein CATLIAAHYEQYF.

V gene TRBV7-2 combines with J gene TRBJ1-5; tentatively, D is TRBD1 (6 bases). The ends were cut back, 5 bases at V and 0 bases at J, with 14 bases in the middle. Germline V gene data show CDR1 as SGHTA and CDR2 as FQGNSA. There are 16 residues in the CDR3. CDR3 DNA sequence: TGTGCCAGCAGCCCGGACAGCCTTTTTAGCAATCAGCCCCAGCATTTT. Encoded protein: CASSPDSLFSNQPQHF.